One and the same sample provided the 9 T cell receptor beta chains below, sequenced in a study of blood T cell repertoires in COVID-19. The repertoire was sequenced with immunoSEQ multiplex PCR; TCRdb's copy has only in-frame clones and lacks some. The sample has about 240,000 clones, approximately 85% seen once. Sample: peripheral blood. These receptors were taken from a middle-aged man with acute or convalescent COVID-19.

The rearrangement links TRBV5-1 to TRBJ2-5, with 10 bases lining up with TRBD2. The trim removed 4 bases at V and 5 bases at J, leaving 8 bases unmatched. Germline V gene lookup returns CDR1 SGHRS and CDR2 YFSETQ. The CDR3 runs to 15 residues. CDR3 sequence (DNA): TGCGCCAGCAGCACGGGACTAGCGTTAGGGGAGACCCAGTACTTC. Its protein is CASSTGLALGETQYF.

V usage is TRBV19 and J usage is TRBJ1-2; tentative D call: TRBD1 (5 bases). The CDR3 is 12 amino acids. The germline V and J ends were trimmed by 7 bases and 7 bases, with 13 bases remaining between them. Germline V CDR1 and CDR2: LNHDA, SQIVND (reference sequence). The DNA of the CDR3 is TGTGCCAGTACCTGGGGGGGTATTGGCTACACCTTC. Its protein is CASTWGGIGYTF.

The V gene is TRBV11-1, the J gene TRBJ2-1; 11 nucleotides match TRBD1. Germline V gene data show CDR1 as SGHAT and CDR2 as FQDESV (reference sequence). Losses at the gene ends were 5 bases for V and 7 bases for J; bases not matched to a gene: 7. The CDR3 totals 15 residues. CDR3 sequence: CASSRGTGGDNEQFF. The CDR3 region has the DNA TGTGCCAGCAGCCGGGGGACAGGGGGTGATAATGAGCAGTTCTTC.

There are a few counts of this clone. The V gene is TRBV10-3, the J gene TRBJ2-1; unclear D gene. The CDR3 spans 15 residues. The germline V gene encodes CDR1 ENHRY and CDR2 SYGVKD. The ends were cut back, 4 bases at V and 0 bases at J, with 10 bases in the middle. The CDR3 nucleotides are TGTGCCATCAGTGGGGCCATGGCCTCCTACAATGAGCAGTTCTTC. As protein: CAISGAMASYNEQFF.

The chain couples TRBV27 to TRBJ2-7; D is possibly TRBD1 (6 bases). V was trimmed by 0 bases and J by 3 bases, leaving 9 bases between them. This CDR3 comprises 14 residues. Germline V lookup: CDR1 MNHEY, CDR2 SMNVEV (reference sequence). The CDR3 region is CASSLSQGSYEQYF. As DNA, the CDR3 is TGTGCCAGCAGTTTATCCCAGGGGAGCTACGAGCAGTACTTC.

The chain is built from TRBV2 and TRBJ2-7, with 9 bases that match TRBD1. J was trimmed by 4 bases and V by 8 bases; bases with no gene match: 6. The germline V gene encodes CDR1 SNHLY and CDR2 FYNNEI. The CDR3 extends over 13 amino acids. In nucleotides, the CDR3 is TGTGCCAGCTGCCGGGACAGGGAGTACGAGCAGTACTTC. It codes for CASCRDREYEQYF.

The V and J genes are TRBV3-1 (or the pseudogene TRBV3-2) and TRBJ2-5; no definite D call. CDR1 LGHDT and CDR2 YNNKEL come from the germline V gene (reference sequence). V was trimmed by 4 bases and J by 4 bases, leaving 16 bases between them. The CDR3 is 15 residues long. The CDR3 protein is CASSPYEVLAETQYF. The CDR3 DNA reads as TGTGCCAGCAGCCCCTATGAAGTTCTCGCAGAGACCCAGTACTTC.

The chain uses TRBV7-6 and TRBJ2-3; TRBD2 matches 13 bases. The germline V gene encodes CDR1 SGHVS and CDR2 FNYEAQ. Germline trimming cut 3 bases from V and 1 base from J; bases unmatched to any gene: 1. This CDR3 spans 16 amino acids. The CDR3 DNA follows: TGTGCCAGCAGCTTCGGACTAGCGGGAGGCACAGATACGCAGTATTTT. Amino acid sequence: CASSFGLAGGTDTQYF.

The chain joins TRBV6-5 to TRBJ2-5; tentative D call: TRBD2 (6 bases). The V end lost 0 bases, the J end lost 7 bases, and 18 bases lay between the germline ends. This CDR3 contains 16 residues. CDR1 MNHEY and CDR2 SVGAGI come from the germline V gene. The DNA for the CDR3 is TGTGCCAGCAGTTACTCGACGGGCGGGGCCCTTGGGACCCAGTACTTC. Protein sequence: CASSYSTGGALGTQYF.